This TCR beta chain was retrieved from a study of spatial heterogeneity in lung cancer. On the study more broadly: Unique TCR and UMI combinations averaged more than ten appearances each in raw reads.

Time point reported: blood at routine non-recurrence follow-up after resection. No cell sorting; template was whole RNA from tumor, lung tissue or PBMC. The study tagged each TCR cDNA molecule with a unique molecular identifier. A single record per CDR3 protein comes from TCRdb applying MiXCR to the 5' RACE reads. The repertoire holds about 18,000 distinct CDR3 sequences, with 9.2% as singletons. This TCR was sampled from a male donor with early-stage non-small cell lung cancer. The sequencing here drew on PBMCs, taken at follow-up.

The CDR3 nucleotides are TGTGCCAGCAGTCCGGTGGGCGGTTTCACAGATACGCAGTATTTT. It specifies CASSPVGGFTDTQYF. The V gene is TRBV12-3 or TRBV12-4, the J gene TRBJ2-3; D gene unclear. V shed 5 bases and J shed 2 bases, with 14 bases lying between them. The CDR3 is 15 amino acids.